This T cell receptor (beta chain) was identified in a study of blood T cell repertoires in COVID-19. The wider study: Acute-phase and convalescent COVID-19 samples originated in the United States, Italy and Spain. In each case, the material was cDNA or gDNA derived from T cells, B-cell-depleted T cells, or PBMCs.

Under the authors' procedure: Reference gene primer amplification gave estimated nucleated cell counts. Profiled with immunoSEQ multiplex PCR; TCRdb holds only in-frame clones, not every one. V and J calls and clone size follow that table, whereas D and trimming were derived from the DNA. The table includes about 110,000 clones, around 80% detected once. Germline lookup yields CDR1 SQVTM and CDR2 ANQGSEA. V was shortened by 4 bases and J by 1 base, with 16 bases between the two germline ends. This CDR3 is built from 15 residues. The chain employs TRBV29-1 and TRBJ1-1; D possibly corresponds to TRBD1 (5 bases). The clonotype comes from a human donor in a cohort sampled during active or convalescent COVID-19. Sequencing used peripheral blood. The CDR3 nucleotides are TGCAGCGTTGTGGGGGGAGGGGCAAGGAACACTGAAGCTTTCTTT. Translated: CSVVGGGARNTEAFF.